One sample yielded the 31 T cell receptor beta chains listed below, sequenced in a study of T cell repertoires in cytomegalovirus infection. TCRdb re-called the reads through MiXCR, storing one row per CDR3 protein. The sample shows around 450,000 distinct CDR3 sequences, roughly 31% of them seen only once. Source material: PBMCs. The receptor set was obtained from a human donor in good health (CMV status not recorded). Some clones in this sample may be carry-over from other donors' samples.

This clonotype has a handful of counts. The chain carries TRBV4-2 and TRBJ1-4, with TRBD1 matching 8 bases. Looked up from germline, CDR1 is LGHNA and CDR2 is YNFKEQ. After removal of 0 bases from V and 7 bases from J, the junction contained 4 bases not matched to a gene. This CDR3 has 15 residues. Here the CDR3 reads CASSQDAGGSEKLFF. The CDR3 DNA reads as TGTGCCAGCAGCCAAGATGCAGGGGGCAGTGAAAAACTGTTTTTT.

The chain recombines TRBV7-6 with TRBJ1-2; 8 bases align to TRBD1. This CDR3 contains 15 residues. Germline CDR1 reads SGHVS; CDR2 reads FNYEAQ. V lost 5 bases and J lost 4; bases outside the gene matches: 9. The CDR3 region is CASSETGGSIYGYTF. In DNA, the CDR3 is TGTGCCAGCAGCGAAACAGGGGGATCCATCTATGGCTACACCTTC.

The rearrangement joins TRBV13 to TRBJ1-6, with 10 bases that match TRBD1. Germline assignment: CDR1 PRHDT and CDR2 FYEKMQ (reference sequence). The CDR3 spans 14 residues. J lost 12 bases, V lost 5 bases, and 7 bases had no gene match. The CDR3 here is CASSTRDRGEPLHF. In DNA form, the CDR3 reads TGTGCCAGCAGCACTCGGGACAGGGGAGAACCCCTCCACTTT.

CDR3 region: CSARGDHRDYNEQFF. The DNA of the CDR3 is TGCAGTGCTAGAGGGGACCATCGGGATTACAATGAGCAGTTCTTC. This chain joins TRBV20-1 and TRBJ2-1; either TRBD1 or TRBD2 may supply D (5 bases each). The V end lost 1 base, the J end lost 4 bases, and 14 bases lay between the germline ends. The CDR3 totals 15 residues. CDR1 DFQATT and CDR2 SNEGSKA come from the germline V gene (reference sequence).

The chain has TRBV29-1 and TRBJ1-1; D gene unclear. Germline values: CDR1 SQVTM, CDR2 ANQGSEA. This CDR3 has 10 residues. The ends were cut back, 4 bases at V and 6 bases at J, with 6 bases in the middle. CDR3 protein: CSVVEAEAFF. The CDR3 DNA reads TGCAGCGTTGTCGAAGCTGAAGCTTTCTTT.

Points on this clonotype: The final CDR3 position lacks the conserved phenylalanine or tryptophan, pointing to a likely read error. This chain uses TRBV7-8 with TRBJ2-5; 8 nucleotides agree with TRBD2. The CDR3 runs to 16 residues. CDR1 SGHVS and CDR2 FQNEAQ come from the germline V gene. V lost 4 bases and J lost 4; bases outside the gene matches: 11. In DNA form, the CDR3 reads TGTGCCAGCAGCTATGGCGGGGGGTCTCCGCGAGAGACCCAGTACTTA. This codes for CASSYGGGSPRETQYL.

The chain combines TRBV7-9 with TRBJ2-5; 12 bases map to TRBD2. The V segment lost 10 bases and the J segment 2 bases; nucleotides outside the gene matches: 5. Per germline, CDR1 SEHNR and CDR2 FQNEAQ (reference sequence). CDR3 length: 14 amino acids. CDR3 DNA sequence: TGTGCCACCCAGACTAGCGGGGGTCAAGAGACCCAGTACTTC. It encodes CATQTSGGQETQYF.

In its sample, this clonotype was seen many times. V and J are TRBV7-9 and TRBJ2-1; 8 nucleotides line up with TRBD1. Losses at the gene ends were 5 bases for V and 5 bases for J; bases not matched to a gene: 5. Germline V gives CDR1 SEHNR, CDR2 FQNEAQ (reference sequence). CDR3 length: 14 amino acids. In DNA form, the CDR3 reads TGTGCCAGCAGCACAACAGGGGGACACAATGAGCAGTTCTTC. This translates into CASSTTGGHNEQFF.

This clonotype was detected only a few times. V usage is TRBV6-5 and J usage is TRBJ1-2; D possibly corresponds to TRBD1 (5 bases). This CDR3 comprises 14 residues. CDR1 and CDR2 (germline): MNHEY, SVGAGI. V gave up 3 bases and J gave up 6 bases, with 14 bases separating them. CDR3 loop: CASSYGRVEDGYTF. CDR3 sequence (DNA): TGTGCCAGCAGTTATGGCAGGGTAGAGGATGGCTACACCTTC.

The chain uses TRBV6-2 or TRBV6-3 and TRBJ1-1; 8 positions match TRBD1. Germline loops: CDR1 MNHEY, CDR2 SVGEGT. Trimming at V came to 0 bases and at J to 5 bases, leaving 8 bases not matched to a gene. The CDR3 runs to 16 residues. In nucleotides, the CDR3 is TGTGCCAGCAGTTACTCGCAGGGGGCCGCGTGGACTGAAGCTTTCTTT. Translating gives CASSYSQGAAWTEAFF.

Turning to this clonotype: One junction end does not reproduce the germline sequence, and a read error may be involved. V and J are TRBV29-1 and TRBJ2-4; tentatively, D is TRBD1 (6 bases). The CDR3 has 13 residues. In germline, CDR1 is SQVTM, CDR2 ANQGSEA. CDR3 protein: CSVESWDTDIPYF. CDR3 coding DNA: TGCAGCGTTGAATCATGGGACACAGACATTCCGTACTTC. The full variable domain, with the rest looked up from reference TRBV29-1 and TRBJ2-4, is SAVISQKPSRDICQRGTSLTIQCQVDSQVTMMFWYRQQPGQSLTLIATANQGSEATYESGFVIDKFPISRPNLTFSTLTVSNMSPEDSSIYLCSVESWDTDIPYFGAGTRLSVL.

This clonotype was counted between two and nine times. V gene TRBV5-4 combines with J gene TRBJ2-3, with TRBD2 identical over 7 bases. Germline assignment: CDR1 SGHNT and CDR2 YYREEE (reference sequence). Trimming at V came to 0 bases and at J to 6 bases, leaving 4 bases not matched to a gene. This CDR3 comprises 14 residues. The CDR3 spells CASSLGDYRDTQYF. The CDR3 DNA reads as TGTGCCAGCAGCTTGGGGGACTATCGGGATACGCAGTATTTT.

V usage is TRBV7-8 and J usage is TRBJ2-1, with a tentative D call TRBD2 (6 bases). CDR1 and CDR2 (germline): SGHVS, FQNEAQ. Deletions cut 5 bases from V and 0 bases from J, with 17 bases between. The CDR3 runs to 17 residues. In DNA, the CDR3 is TGTGCCAGCAGCCCCGGTCTTGGGGGGAGCTCCTACAATGAGCAGTTCTTC. Its translation is CASSPGLGGSSYNEQFF. The entire variable domain, with the rest obtained from reference TRBV7-8 and TRBJ2-1, is as follows: GAGVSQSPRYKVAKRGQDVALRCDPISGHVSLFWYQQALGQGPEFLTYFQNEAQLDKSGLPSDRFFAERPEGSVSTLKIQRTQQEDSAVYLCASSPGLGGSSYNEQFFGPGTRLTVL.

Comments on this clonotype: The conserved final phenylalanine or tryptophan is absent from the CDR3, which likely points to a read error. This chain links TRBV6-5 with TRBJ2-7, with 8 bases matching TRBD2. Trimming took 6 bases from V and 2 from J; bases not matched to a gene: 9. Looked up from germline, CDR1 is MNHEY and CDR2 is SVGAGI. This CDR3 has 15 residues. CDR3 sequence (DNA): TGTGCCAGCAGAACAGCCGGGACTAGTACCTACGAGCAGTACTTA. Translation gives CASRTAGTSTYEQYL.

This clonotype was recorded a few times. The V and J genes are TRBV12-3 or TRBV12-4 and TRBJ2-5, with 7 bases matching TRBD2. The length of the CDR3 is 16 residues. V shed 4 bases, J shed 5 bases, and the junction held 13 bases outside the gene matches. The CDR3 bases are TGTGCCAGCAGTTCTCCGGGGGGACGGCCCACGGAGACCCAGTACTTC. It codes for CASSSPGGRPTETQYF.

Only a few counts were recorded for this clonotype. This CDR3 reads CASSMPPGVGNYGYTF. The CDR3, as DNA: TGTGCCAGTAGTATGCCCCCCGGCGTAGGCAACTATGGCTACACCTTC. This chain connects TRBV19 to TRBJ1-2, with unresolved D. Trimming shortened V by 3 bases and J by 2 bases, and 16 bases separated the two germline ends. Germline CDR1 reads LNHDA; CDR2 reads SQIVND (reference sequence). The length of the CDR3 is 16 residues.

This clonotype appeared a few times. The chain combines TRBV11-2 with TRBJ1-6, with D possibly being TRBD1 (6 bases). The germline CDR1 and CDR2 sequences are SGHAT and FQNNGV. The CDR3 runs to 15 residues. The V gene lost 0 bases and the J gene lost 7 bases, with 10 bases spanning the gap. CDR3 coding DNA: TGTGCCAGCAGCTTAGACCCAGGGGTCAATTCACCCCTCCACTTT. As protein: CASSLDPGVNSPLHF.

This clonotype appeared a few times. The CDR3 loop reads CASSLKIASNTGELFF. The CDR3 DNA follows: TGTGCCAGCAGCTTGAAAATAGCCTCGAACACCGGGGAGCTGTTTTTT. The genes are TRBV7-6 and TRBJ2-2; D is undetermined. The CDR3 has 16 amino acids. V lost 3 bases and J lost 0, with 11 bases in between. From germline, CDR1 is SGHVS and CDR2 FNYEAQ. Supplemented by reference TRBV7-6 and TRBJ2-2, the full variable domain reads GAGVSQSPRYKVTKRGQDVALRCDPISGHVSLYWYRQALGQGPEFLTYFNYEAQQDKSGLPNDRFSAERPEGSISTLTIQRTEQRDSAMYRCASSLKIASNTGELFFGEGSRLTVL.

The genes are TRBV3-1 and TRBJ1-2, with TRBD1 matching over 11 bases. V shed 3 bases, J shed 9 bases, and the junction held 9 bases outside the gene matches. Germline V gene lookup returns CDR1 LGHDT and CDR2 YNNKEL (reference sequence). This CDR3 has 15 residues. DNA of the CDR3: TGTGCCAGCAGCCAGCCGGACAGGGGGCTTTACAGCTACACCTTC. It yields the protein CASSQPDRGLYSYTF. Combining the CDR3 with reference TRBV3-1 and TRBJ1-2 gives the whole variable domain DTAVSQTPKYLVTQMGNDKSIKCEQNLGHDTMYWYKQDSKKFLKIMFSYNNKELIINETVPNRFSPKSPDKAHLNLHINSLELGDSAVYFCASSQPDRGLYSYTFGSGTRLTVV.

The CDR3 sequence: CSVYTRTGYTF. The CDR3 DNA reads TGCAGCGTTTATACCAGGACAGGCTACACCTTC. The rearrangement joins TRBV29-1 to TRBJ1-2; TRBD1 might be the D (5 bases). The germline V and J ends were trimmed by 5 bases and 8 bases, with 12 bases remaining between them. This CDR3 region has 11 residues. Looked up from germline, CDR1 is SQVTM and CDR2 is ANQGSEA.

The chain carries TRBV6-6 and TRBJ2-1; D not resolved. Germline V gene lookup returns CDR1 MNHNY and CDR2 SVGAGI (reference sequence). CDR3 length equals 13 residues. V dropped 9 bases and J dropped 1 base, with 10 bases sitting between them. The CDR3 sequence: CASTQASYNEQFF. CDR3 DNA sequence: TGTGCCAGTACACAAGCATCCTACAATGAGCAGTTCTTC.

The rearrangement joins TRBV20-1 to TRBJ1-2, with D possibly being TRBD1 (5 bases). Trimming removed 4 bases at V and 5 bases at J, with 17 bases between. Germline V lookup: CDR1 DFQATT, CDR2 SNEGSKA (reference sequence). The CDR3 has 14 residues. The CDR3 protein is CSATGLEEGYGYTF. The CDR3 bases are TGCAGTGCTACAGGACTGGAGGAGGGGTATGGCTACACCTTC.

This clonotype was detected only a few times. This sequence joins TRBV12-3 or TRBV12-4 and TRBJ1-1, with 9 bases fitting TRBD1. The CDR3 has 13 amino acids. After removal of 6 bases from V and 4 bases from J, the junction contained 3 bases not matched to a gene. The CDR3 reads CASRWTGATEAFF. CDR3 coding DNA: TGTGCCAGCAGATGGACAGGGGCCACTGAAGCTTTCTTT.

This clonotype appeared a few times. The gene calls are TRBV15 and TRBJ1-4, with no clear D. The germline V gene has CDR1 LNHNV and CDR2 YYDKDF (reference sequence). V lost 1 base, J lost 0 bases, and 12 bases lay in between. The CDR3 runs to 17 residues. Here the CDR3 DNA reads TGTGCCACCAGCAGAGTCGCTGCCGACGCAACTAATGAAAAACTGTTTTTT. Protein: CATSRVAADATNEKLFF. The full variable domain, in which reference TRBV15 and TRBJ1-4 provide the parts outside the CDR3, is DAMVIQNPRYQVTQFGKPVTLSCSQTLNHNVMYWYQQKSSQAPKLLFHYYDKDFNNEADTPDNFQSRRPNTSFCFLDIRSPGLGDTAMYLCATSRVAADATNEKLFFGSGTQLSVL.

In its sample, this clonotype was seen once. This chain uses TRBV23-1 with TRBJ2-7, with D hard to call. TRBV23-1 is an open reading frame, and its role is uncertain. V was clipped by 4 bases and J by 5 bases, with 18 bases between them. This CDR3 comprises 15 residues. CDR3 sequence: CASSPSHSPSHEQYF. DNA of the CDR3: TGCGCCAGCAGTCCATCCCACAGCCCGAGCCACGAGCAGTACTTC.

The chain is built from TRBV11-2 and TRBJ1-1; no definite D call. The CDR3 length is 13 residues. The germline V gene has CDR1 SGHAT and CDR2 FQNNGV. Between the trimmed V and J ends, which lost 5 bases and 1 base, there was a span of 8 bases. CDR3 in amino acids: CASSANKNTEAFF. In DNA, the CDR3 is TGTGCCAGCAGCGCGAACAAGAACACTGAAGCTTTCTTT.

The V call is TRBV9, the J call TRBJ2-2; D perhaps matches TRBD1 (6 bases). Germline V lookup: CDR1 SGDLS, CDR2 YYNGEE. With 3 bases removed from V and 4 bases from J, the gap between germline ends came to 10 bases. The CDR3 consists of 14 residues. The CDR3 protein is CASSGAGATGELFF. CDR3 nucleotides: TGTGCCAGCAGCGGGGCAGGGGCCACCGGGGAGCTGTTTTTT.

The V call is TRBV7-9, the J call TRBJ2-3, with TRBD2 matching over 8 bases. This CDR3 contains 16 residues. The germline gives CDR1 SEHNR, CDR2 FQNEAQ (reference sequence). Trimming removed 4 bases from V and 2 bases from J; junction bases left unmatched: 8. For the CDR3, the DNA is TGTGCCAGCAGCTCTATAGCGGGGTCCAACACAGATACGCAGTATTTT. Encoded protein: CASSSIAGSNTDTQYF. Filled out from reference TRBV7-9 and TRBJ2-3, the complete variable domain reads DTGVSQNPRHKITKRGQNVTFRCDPISEHNRLYWYRQTLGQGPEFLTYFQNEAQLEKSRLLSDRFSAERPKGSFSTLEIQRTEQGDSAMYLCASSSIAGSNTDTQYFGPGTRLTVL.

On this clonotype: Here the CDR3 omits its conserved ending phenylalanine or tryptophan, so a read error is the likely source. The V call is TRBV7-6, the J call TRBJ2-3; 7 positions agree with TRBD1. The V gene's germline CDR1 is SGHVS and CDR2 FNYEAQ. The CDR3 totals 12 residues. This CDR3 reads CASSPTGDTQYC. DNA for the CDR3: TGTGCAAGCAGCCCTACAGGGGATACTCAGTATTGT.

This chain links TRBV6-1 with TRBJ2-3; 9 nucleotides match TRBD1. The trim removed 5 bases at V and 1 base at J, leaving 7 bases unmatched. Germline V gene lookup returns CDR1 MNHNS and CDR2 SASEGT. The CDR3 spans 16 residues. For the CDR3, the DNA is TGTGCCAGCAGTTTCGGACAGGGGCCCCGCACAGATACGCAGTATTTT. It encodes CASSFGQGPRTDTQYF.

This clonotype was observed a handful of times. The V call is TRBV7-9, the J call TRBJ2-7; no clear D gene. Germline CDR1 is SEHNR and CDR2 is FQNEAQ (reference sequence). With 4 bases removed from V and 5 bases from J, the gap between germline ends came to 9 bases. The CDR3 runs to 12 residues. The CDR3 spells CASSSSGHEQYF. CDR3 bases: TGTGCCAGCAGCTCCTCCGGCCACGAGCAGTACTTC.